This T cell receptor beta chain was captured in a study of blood T cells in healthy people across ages. Study-wide results and caveats: Investigators viewed diversity estimates from one million T cells as underestimates, the study reported.

The sample holds a few counts of this clonotype. Its antigen is unknown. PCR was performed a second time for 7 to 11 cycles using a sample-barcoded 5' primer and a J-beta primer mix. Every cDNA molecule bore a tag from a template-switch adaptor containing 12 random nucleotides. From the 5' RACE reads, TCRdb called clonotypes with MiXCR, one entry per CDR3 protein. Altogether some 1.7 million distinct CDR3 sequences are present, roughly 28% being singletons, with the ten largest covering roughly 8.2%. The CDR3 runs to 13 residues. The V end was cut by 0 bases, the J end by 3 bases, with 5 bases between. Germline V lookup: CDR1 KGHDR, CDR2 SFDVKD.

The receptor was isolated from a young woman in good health. The chain combines TRBV24-1 with TRBJ2-7; D unclear. The sequencing input was blood. The chain's CDR3 is CATSDLMSYEQYF. CDR3 DNA sequence: TGTGCCACCAGTGATTTGATGAGCTACGAGCAGTACTTC.